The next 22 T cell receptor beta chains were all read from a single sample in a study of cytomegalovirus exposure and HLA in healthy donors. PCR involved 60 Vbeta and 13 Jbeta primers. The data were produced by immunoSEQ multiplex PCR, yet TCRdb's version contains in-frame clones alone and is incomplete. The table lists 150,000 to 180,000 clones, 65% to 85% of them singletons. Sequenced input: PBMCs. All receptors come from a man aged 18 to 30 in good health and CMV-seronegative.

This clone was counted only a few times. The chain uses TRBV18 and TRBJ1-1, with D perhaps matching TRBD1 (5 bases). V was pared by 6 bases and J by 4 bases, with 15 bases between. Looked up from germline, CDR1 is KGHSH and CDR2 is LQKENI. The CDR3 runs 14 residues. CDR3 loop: CASSVTGELTEAFF. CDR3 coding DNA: TGTGCCAGCTCGGTTACAGGAGAACTCACTGAAGCTTTCTTT.

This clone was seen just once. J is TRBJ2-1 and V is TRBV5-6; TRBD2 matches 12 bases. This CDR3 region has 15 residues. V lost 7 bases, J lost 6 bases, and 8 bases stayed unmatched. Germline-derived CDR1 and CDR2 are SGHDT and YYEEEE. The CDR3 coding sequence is TGTGCCAGCGGCAATGGGACTAGCGGGCCCAATGAGCAGTTCTTC. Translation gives CASGNGTSGPNEQFF.

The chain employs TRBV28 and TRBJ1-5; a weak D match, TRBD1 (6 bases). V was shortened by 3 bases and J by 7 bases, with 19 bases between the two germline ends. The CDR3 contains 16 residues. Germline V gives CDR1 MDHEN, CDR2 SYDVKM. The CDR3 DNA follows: TGTGCCAGCAGTTTCAAAGGACAGTTCCCTGTGCAGCCCCAGCATTTT. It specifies CASSFKGQFPVQPQHF.

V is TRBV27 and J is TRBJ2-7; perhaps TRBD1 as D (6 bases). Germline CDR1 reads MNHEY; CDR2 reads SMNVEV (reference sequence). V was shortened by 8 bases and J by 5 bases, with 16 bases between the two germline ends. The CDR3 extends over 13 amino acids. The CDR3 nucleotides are TGTGCCAGCGGGAGTAACAGGGTCCACGAGCAGTACTTC. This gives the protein CASGSNRVHEQYF.

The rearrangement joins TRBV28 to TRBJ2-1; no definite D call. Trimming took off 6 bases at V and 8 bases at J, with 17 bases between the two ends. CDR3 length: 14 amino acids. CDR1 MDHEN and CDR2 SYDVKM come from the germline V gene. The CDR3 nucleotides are TGTGCCAGCAGCCCCCACGACAACCACGATGAGCAGTTCTTC. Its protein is CASSPHDNHDEQFF.

This CDR3 reads CASSAYGVGNTIYF. CDR3 DNA: TGTGCCAGCAGTGCATATGGAGTTGGAAACACCATATATTTT. V is TRBV2 and J is TRBJ1-3; D not resolved. V lost 4 bases and J lost 3, with 10 bases in between. The germline CDR1 and CDR2 sequences are SNHLY and FYNNEI. This CDR3 comprises 14 residues.

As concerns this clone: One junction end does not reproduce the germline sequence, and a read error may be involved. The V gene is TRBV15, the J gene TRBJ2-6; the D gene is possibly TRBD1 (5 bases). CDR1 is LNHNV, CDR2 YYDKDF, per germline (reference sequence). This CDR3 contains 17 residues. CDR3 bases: TGTGCCACCAGCAGTCCCTCAAGCAGCTCTGGGGCCAACGGCCTGACTTTC. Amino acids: CATSSPSSSSGANGLTF.

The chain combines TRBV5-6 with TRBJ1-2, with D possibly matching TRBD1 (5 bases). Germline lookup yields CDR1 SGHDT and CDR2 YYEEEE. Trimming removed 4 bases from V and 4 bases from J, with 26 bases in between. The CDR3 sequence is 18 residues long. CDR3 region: CASSLSLYRIVESYGYTF. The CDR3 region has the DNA TGTGCCAGCAGCCTGTCCCTTTACAGGATTGTTGAGAGCTATGGCTACACCTTC.

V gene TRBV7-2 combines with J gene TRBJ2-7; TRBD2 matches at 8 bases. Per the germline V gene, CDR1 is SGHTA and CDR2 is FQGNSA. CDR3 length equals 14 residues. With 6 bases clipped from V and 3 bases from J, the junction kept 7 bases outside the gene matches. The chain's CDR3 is CASRVIGGDYEQYF. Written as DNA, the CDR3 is TGTGCCAGCAGGGTAATCGGGGGGGACTACGAGCAGTACTTC.

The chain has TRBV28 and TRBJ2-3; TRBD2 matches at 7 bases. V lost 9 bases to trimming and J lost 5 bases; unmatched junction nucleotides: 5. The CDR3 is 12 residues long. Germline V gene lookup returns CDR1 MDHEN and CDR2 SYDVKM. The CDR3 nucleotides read TGTGCCAGTGTTGGGGGGGTAGATACGCAGTATTTT. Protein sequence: CASVGGVDTQYF.

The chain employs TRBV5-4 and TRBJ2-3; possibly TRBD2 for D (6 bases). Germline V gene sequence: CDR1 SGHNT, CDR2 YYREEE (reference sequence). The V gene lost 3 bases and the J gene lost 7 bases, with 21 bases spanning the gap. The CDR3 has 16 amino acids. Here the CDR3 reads CASSSMAGGGLYTQYF. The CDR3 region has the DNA TGTGCCAGCAGCTCAATGGCGGGTGGGGGGTTATATACGCAGTATTTT.

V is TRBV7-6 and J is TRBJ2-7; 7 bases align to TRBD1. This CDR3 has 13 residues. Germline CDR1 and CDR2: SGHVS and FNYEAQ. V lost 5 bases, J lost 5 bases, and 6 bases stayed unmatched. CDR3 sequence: CASSPTTGNEQYF. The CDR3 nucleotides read TGTGCCAGCAGCCCAACGACAGGGAACGAGCAGTACTTC.

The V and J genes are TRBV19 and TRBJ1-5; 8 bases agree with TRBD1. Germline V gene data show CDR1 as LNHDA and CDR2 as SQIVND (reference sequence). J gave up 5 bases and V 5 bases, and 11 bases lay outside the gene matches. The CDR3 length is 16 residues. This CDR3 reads CASSSQGAGSHQPQHF. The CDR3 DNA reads TGTGCCAGTAGTTCCCAGGGGGCGGGAAGCCATCAGCCCCAGCATTTT.

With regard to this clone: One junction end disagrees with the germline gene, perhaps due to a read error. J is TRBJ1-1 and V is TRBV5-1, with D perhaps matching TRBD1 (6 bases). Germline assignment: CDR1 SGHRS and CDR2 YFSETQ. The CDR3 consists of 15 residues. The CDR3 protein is CASSRDTWRNAEAFF. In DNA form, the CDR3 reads TGCGCCAGCAGCCGGGACACCTGGAGGAACGCTGAAGCTTTCTTT.

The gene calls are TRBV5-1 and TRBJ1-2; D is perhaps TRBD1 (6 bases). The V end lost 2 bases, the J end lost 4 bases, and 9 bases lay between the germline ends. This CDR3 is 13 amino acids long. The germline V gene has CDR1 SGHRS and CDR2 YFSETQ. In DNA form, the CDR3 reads TGCGCCAGCAGCTTTACAGGGAGCTATGGCTACACCTTC. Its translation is CASSFTGSYGYTF.

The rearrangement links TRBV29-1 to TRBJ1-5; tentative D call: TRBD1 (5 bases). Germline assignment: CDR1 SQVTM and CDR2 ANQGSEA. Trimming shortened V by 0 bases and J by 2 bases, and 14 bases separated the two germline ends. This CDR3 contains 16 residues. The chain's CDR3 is CSVEDPRVFGNQPQHF. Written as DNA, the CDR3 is TGCAGCGTTGAAGATCCCAGGGTTTTCGGCAATCAGCCCCAGCATTTT.

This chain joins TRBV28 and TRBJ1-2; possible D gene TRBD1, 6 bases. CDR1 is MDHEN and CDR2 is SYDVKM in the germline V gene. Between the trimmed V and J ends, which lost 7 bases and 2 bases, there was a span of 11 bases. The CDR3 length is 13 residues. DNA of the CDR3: TGTGCCAGCACCGAAACAGGGAACTATGGCTACACCTTC. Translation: CASTETGNYGYTF.

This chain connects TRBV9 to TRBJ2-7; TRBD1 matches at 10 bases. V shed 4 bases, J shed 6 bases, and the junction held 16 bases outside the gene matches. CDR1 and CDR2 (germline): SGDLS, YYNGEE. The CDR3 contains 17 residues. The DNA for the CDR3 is TGTGCCAGCAGCTCCGACCGCTGGGGGACAGGGGTGTCCGAGCAGTACTTC. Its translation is CASSSDRWGTGVSEQYF.

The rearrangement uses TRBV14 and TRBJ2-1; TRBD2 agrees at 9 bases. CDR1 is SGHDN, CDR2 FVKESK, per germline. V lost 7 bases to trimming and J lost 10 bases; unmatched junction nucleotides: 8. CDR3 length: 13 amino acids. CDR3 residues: CASTAAGGREQFF. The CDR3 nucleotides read TGTGCCAGCACGGCCGCGGGGGGGCGGGAGCAGTTCTTC.

CDR3 sequence: CASSDWDTDNEQFF. CDR3 DNA: TGTGCCAGTAGTGATTGGGACACCGACAATGAGCAGTTCTTC. This sequence joins TRBV19 and TRBJ2-1, with a possible D match to TRBD1 (6 bases). The CDR3 runs to 14 residues. The germline V gene encodes CDR1 LNHDA and CDR2 SQIVND (reference sequence). With 5 bases removed from V and 5 bases from J, the gap between germline ends came to 13 bases.

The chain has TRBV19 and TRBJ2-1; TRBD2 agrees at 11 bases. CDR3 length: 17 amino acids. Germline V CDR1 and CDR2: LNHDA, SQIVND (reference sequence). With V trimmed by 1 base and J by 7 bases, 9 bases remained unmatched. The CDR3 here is CASSIGSGGAVLNEQFF. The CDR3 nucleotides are TGTGCCAGTAGTATAGGTAGCGGGGGGGCTGTTCTGAATGAGCAGTTCTTC.

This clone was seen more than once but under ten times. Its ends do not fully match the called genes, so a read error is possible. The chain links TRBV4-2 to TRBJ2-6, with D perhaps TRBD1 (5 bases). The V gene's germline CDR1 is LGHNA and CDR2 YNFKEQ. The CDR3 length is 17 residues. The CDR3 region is CASSQGDSFSGANGLTF. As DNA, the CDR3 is TGTGCCAGCAGCCAAGGTGACTCATTCTCTGGGGCCAACGGCCTGACTTTC.